This T cell receptor beta chain appears in the sequencing data of a study of Ad26.COV2.S vaccination and SARS-CoV-2 variants. Treatment in this sample: around 19 received Ad26.COV2.S at low or high dose, single or two shots; roughly five received placebo; per-sample allocation not given. Samples came from day 63 after the first vaccine or placebo injection. Sequencing was performed with immunoSEQ multiplex PCR; in TCRdb, only in-frame clones are kept and a portion is missing. The table includes 350,000 to 550,000 clones, about 91% detected once. Sequenced material: peripheral blood, taken in a trial of Ad26.COV2.S vaccine versus placebo. The clonotype originates from a person aged 18-60 years who received the Ad26.COV2.S COVID-19 vaccine or a placebo.

DNA for the CDR3: TGTGCCATCAGTACGGGCATTGCGCCCCAGCATTTT. Its protein product is CAISTGIAPQHF. V and J are TRBV10-3 and TRBJ1-5; D not certain. There are 12 residues in the CDR3. Germline V gene lookup returns CDR1 ENHRY and CDR2 SYGVKD. The V gene lost 5 bases and the J gene lost 9 bases, with 11 bases spanning the gap.